Below are 32 T cell receptor beta chains sequenced from a single sample in a study of shared clonotypes between healthy human individuals. CD45RO-negative CD8 cells positively selected for CCR7 made up the naive population, which excluded terminally differentiated effector memory CD45RA+ cells. Here immunoSEQ multiplex PCR was the method, and the copy in TCRdb shows in-frame clones only, minus some. The profile shows hundreds of thousands of clones, roughly 96% of them singletons. Material: naive CD8+ T cells sorted from blood. The receptors come from a man aged 25-40 years in good health.

The chain has TRBV7-9 and TRBJ1-3, with 10 bases identical to TRBD1. V was clipped by 5 bases and J by 0 bases; unmatched bases: 10. Germline V gene lookup returns CDR1 SEHNR and CDR2 FQNEAQ (reference sequence). The CDR3 length is 18 residues. CDR3 amino acids: CASSDPGQGRASGNTIYF. CDR3 in DNA: TGTGCCAGCAGCGATCCGGGACAGGGGAGGGCCTCTGGAAACACCATATATTTT. Supplemented by reference TRBV7-9 and TRBJ1-3, the full variable domain reads DTGVSQNPRHKITKRGQNVTFRCDPISEHNRLYWYRQTLGQGPEFLTYFQNEAQLEKSRLLSDRFSAERPKGSFSTLEIQRTEQGDSAMYLCASSDPGQGRASGNTIYFGEGSWLTVV.

The V and J genes are TRBV2 and TRBJ2-1, with 8 bases aligning to TRBD2. CDR1 SNHLY and CDR2 FYNNEI come from the germline V gene. J was trimmed by 6 bases and V by 8 bases; bases with no gene match: 12. The CDR3 extends over 15 amino acids. CDR3 coding DNA: TGTGCCAGCCGATTTCCCGGGGGGGTAATCAATGAGCAGTTCTTC. This encodes CASRFPGGVINEQFF.

CDR3 sequence: CASSLGSWDRIDLAKNIQYF. CDR3 in DNA: TGTGCCAGCAGCTTAGGGTCGTGGGACAGGATCGATCTAGCCAAAAACATTCAGTACTTC. V is TRBV7-6 and J is TRBJ2-4; 8 bases line up with TRBD1. CDR3 length: 20 amino acids. The germline V gene encodes CDR1 SGHVS and CDR2 FNYEAQ. Trimming at V came to 1 base and at J to 0 bases, leaving 14 bases not matched to a gene.

This clone was recorded once. This chain connects TRBV7-9 to TRBJ2-7; 8 bases line up with TRBD1. The CDR3 has 15 residues. Per germline, CDR1 SEHNR and CDR2 FQNEAQ (reference sequence). Germline trimming cut 5 bases from V and 4 bases from J; bases unmatched to any gene: 10. CDR3 DNA: TGTGCCAGCAGCGATGAGGGACAGGCGATTTACGAGCAGTACTTC. Its protein is CASSDEGQAIYEQYF.

The chain uses TRBV4-1 and TRBJ2-2; D is perhaps TRBD1 (6 bases). Trimming cost V 1 base and J 0 bases, with 9 bases left between them. The CDR3 covers 16 residues. Germline V lookup: CDR1 MGHRA, CDR2 YSYEKL. CDR3 nucleotide sequence: TGCGCCAGCAGCCAAGGTGGGACAACGAACACCGGGGAGCTGTTTTTT. This gives the protein CASSQGGTTNTGELFF.

The chain carries TRBV28 and TRBJ2-1, with TRBD1 identical over 10 bases. This CDR3 is 16 amino acids long. Germline V gene data show CDR1 as MDHEN and CDR2 as SYDVKM. The trim removed 4 bases at V and 6 bases at J, leaving 9 bases unmatched. The CDR3, as DNA: TGTGCCAGCAGTTCTTCCGGGACAGGGGAACCCAATGAGCAGTTCTTC. It specifies CASSSSGTGEPNEQFF.

This chain uses TRBV7-2 with TRBJ2-3; 8 nucleotides align to TRBD2. V shed 5 bases and J 3 bases; nucleotides not matched to a gene: 10. The CDR3 extends over 16 amino acids. Germline CDR1 SGHTA, CDR2 FQGNSA. CDR3 sequence: CASSVRTSRRTDTQYF. CDR3 coding DNA: TGTGCCAGCAGCGTAAGGACTAGCCGTAGAACAGATACGCAGTATTTT.

The chain joins TRBV5-6 to TRBJ2-2, with 7 nucleotides matching TRBD1. This CDR3 contains 17 residues. Trimming cost V 5 bases and J 2 bases; bases outside gene matches: 12. Per germline, CDR1 SGHDT and CDR2 YYEEEE. The CDR3 is CASSYEPGTANTGELFF. CDR3 coding DNA: TGTGCCAGCAGTTATGAACCCGGGACAGCTAACACCGGGGAGCTGTTTTTT.

The chain uses TRBV27 and TRBJ2-7; 7 nucleotides line up with TRBD2. Germline values: CDR1 MNHEY, CDR2 SMNVEV (reference sequence). J gave up 3 bases and V 4 bases, and 9 bases lay outside the gene matches. This CDR3 region has 15 residues. In nucleotides, the CDR3 is TGTGCCAGCAGTTATATGAGCGGGGAGTTCTACGAGCAGTACTTC. This codes for CASSYMSGEFYEQYF.

The chain has TRBV28 and TRBJ2-5, with D hard to call. Germline assignment: CDR1 MDHEN and CDR2 SYDVKM. Trimming left V 3 bases short and J 5 bases short, with 4 bases between. The CDR3 covers 11 residues. The CDR3 is CASSLFETQYF. The DNA for the CDR3 is TGTGCCAGCAGTTTGTTTGAGACCCAGTACTTC.

J is TRBJ2-3 and V is TRBV7-9; D gene ambiguous. Germline V CDR1 and CDR2: SEHNR, FQNEAQ (reference sequence). V lost 4 bases and J 2 bases, leaving 10 bases between the germline ends. The CDR3 is made up of 14 amino acids. Here the CDR3 reads CASSWEGHTDTQYF. CDR3 sequence (DNA): TGTGCCAGCAGCTGGGAAGGGCACACAGATACGCAGTATTTT.

V and J are TRBV5-1 and TRBJ2-3; TRBD1 matches 10 bases. Trimming took 4 bases from V and 4 from J; bases not matched to a gene: 6. This CDR3 has 15 amino acids. Germline CDR1 reads SGHRS; CDR2 reads YFSETQ. This CDR3 is CASSPRQGASDTQYF. CDR3 nucleotides: TGCGCCAGCAGCCCGAGACAGGGGGCCTCAGATACGCAGTATTTT.

V usage is TRBV29-1 and J usage is TRBJ2-1, with 9 positions matching TRBD2. V trimming: 0 bases; J trimming: 3 bases; junction bases outside the gene matches: 6. CDR1 and CDR2 (germline): SQVTM, ANQGSEA. The CDR3 loop spans 16 amino acids. The CDR3 loop is CSVEDLREGLYNEQFF. As DNA, the CDR3 is TGCAGCGTTGAAGATCTGCGGGAGGGCCTCTACAATGAGCAGTTCTTC.

The J gene is TRBJ2-5, the V gene TRBV5-5; D is possibly TRBD1 or TRBD2 (6 bases each). The germline V gene has CDR1 SGHKS and CDR2 YYEKEE (reference sequence). The CDR3 covers 15 residues. Trimming shortened V by 5 bases and J by 1 base, and 15 bases separated the two germline ends. Here the CDR3 DNA reads TGTGCCAGCAGGCCCTGGGAGGACAGCCAAGAGACCCAGTACTTC. Translating gives CASRPWEDSQETQYF.

The chain employs TRBV7-9 and TRBJ2-5; D possibly corresponds to TRBD1 (5 bases). The CDR3 has 14 residues. Trimming pared 7 bases from V and 3 bases from J, leaving 15 bases between. Germline V gives CDR1 SEHNR, CDR2 FQNEAQ (reference sequence). The CDR3 sequence: CASTYDDREETQYF. The DNA of the CDR3 is TGTGCCAGCACCTACGATGACAGAGAAGAGACCCAGTACTTC.

V gene TRBV20-1 combines with J gene TRBJ2-3; no clear D gene. CDR1 and CDR2 (germline): DFQATT, SNEGSKA (reference sequence). This CDR3 region has 11 residues. Here the CDR3 reads CNFYTADTQYF. CDR3 sequence (DNA): TGCAACTTTTATACAGCAGATACGCAGTATTTT.

The chain links TRBV27 to TRBJ2-3, with a possible D match to TRBD1 (6 bases). CDR3 length: 15 amino acids. V was clipped by 4 bases and J by 4 bases, with 15 bases between them. The V gene's germline CDR1 is MNHEY and CDR2 SMNVEV (reference sequence). In DNA form, the CDR3 reads TGTGCCAGCAGTTACAGGGTCACTAGTTCAGATACGCAGTATTTT. It specifies CASSYRVTSSDTQYF.

The chain recombines TRBV28 with TRBJ2-1, with 11 positions matching TRBD2. This CDR3 region has 15 residues. V was pared by 10 bases and J by 9 bases, with 14 bases of the junction left unmatched. Germline CDR1 reads MDHEN; CDR2 reads SYDVKM. CDR3 nucleotide sequence: TGTGCCACCAAGCCCCCTAGCGGGAGGCATCTTGAGCAGTTCTTC. This translates into CATKPPSGRHLEQFF.

The chain couples TRBV4-2 to TRBJ2-5, with 7 bases lining up with TRBD2. The germline V gene encodes CDR1 LGHNA and CDR2 YNFKEQ. The junction had 7 bases not matched to a gene; V was cut back by 0 bases and J by 3 bases. The CDR3 has 16 amino acids. CDR3 in amino acids: CASSQEEWAGEETQYF. Written as DNA, the CDR3 is TGTGCCAGCAGCCAAGAAGAGTGGGCGGGAGAAGAGACCCAGTACTTC.

The J gene is TRBJ1-1, the V gene TRBV6-4; D is unclear. Between the trimmed V and J ends, which lost 3 bases and 6 bases, there was a span of 17 bases. The germline gives CDR1 MRHNA, CDR2 SNTAGT. This CDR3 has 15 amino acids. The CDR3 reads CASSDTFTGVAEAFF. The CDR3 DNA follows: TGTGCCAGCAGTGATACATTCACGGGCGTCGCTGAAGCTTTCTTT.

V is TRBV4-1 and J is TRBJ1-2; D unclear. The germline gives CDR1 MGHRA, CDR2 YSYEKL. The CDR3 length is 15 residues. Trimming took off 0 bases at V and 5 bases at J, with 13 bases between the two ends. The CDR3 loop reads CASSQDGIVAYGYTF. The CDR3 nucleotides are TGCGCCAGCAGCCAAGATGGAATAGTTGCATATGGCTACACCTTC.

This chain uses TRBV18 with TRBJ2-1; tentative D call: TRBD1 (5 bases). The CDR3 consists of 12 residues. V lost 7 bases and J 6 bases, leaving 10 bases between the germline ends. Germline V gives CDR1 KGHSH, CDR2 LQKENI. Here the CDR3 reads CASWQGINEQFF. In nucleotides, the CDR3 is TGTGCCAGCTGGCAGGGTATCAATGAGCAGTTCTTC.

The chain employs TRBV9 and TRBJ2-7, with 8 positions matching TRBD1. Germline V gene lookup returns CDR1 SGDLS and CDR2 YYNGEE. This CDR3 has 14 amino acids. V lost 3 bases, J lost 0 bases, and 2 bases stayed unmatched. CDR3: CASSARGLSYEQYF. The CDR3, as DNA: TGTGCCAGCAGCGCCAGGGGGCTCTCCTACGAGCAGTACTTC.

This chain connects TRBV30 to TRBJ2-7; 8 nucleotides agree with TRBD1. Germline assignment: CDR1 GTSNPN and CDR2 SVGIG (reference sequence). Trimming at V came to 1 base and at J to 3 bases, leaving 8 bases not matched to a gene. The CDR3 extends over 15 amino acids. Here the CDR3 DNA reads TGTGCCTGGAGTGCCCCCAGACAGGGGAACTACGAGCAGTACTTC. Translation gives CAWSAPRQGNYEQYF.

The chain recombines TRBV6-5 with TRBJ2-1, with TRBD2 matching over 12 bases. The CDR3 loop spans 16 amino acids. The ends lost 0 bases at V and 10 bases at J; junction bases unmatched: 7. Per the germline V gene, CDR1 is MNHEY and CDR2 is SVGAGI. As DNA, the CDR3 is TGTGCCAGCAGTTACTCGTCTAGCGGGAGGGCTTGGGAGCAGTTCTTC. Amino acids: CASSYSSSGRAWEQFF.

A single count supports this clone. This rearrangement joins TRBV27 to TRBJ2-7, with D possibly TRBD2 on 5 matching bases. Per the germline V gene, CDR1 is MNHEY and CDR2 is SMNVEV (reference sequence). V was clipped by 6 bases and J by 3 bases, with 15 bases between them. The length of the CDR3 is 14 residues. The CDR3 loop is CASRSSSSYYEQYF. The CDR3 bases are TGTGCCAGCAGGTCGTCTAGCTCTTACTACGAGCAGTACTTC.

This clone was recorded once. The chain uses TRBV4-1 and TRBJ2-5; no clear D. Trimming shortened V by 3 bases and J by 1 base, and 0 bases separated the two germline ends. The length of the CDR3 is 11 residues. The germline V gene encodes CDR1 MGHRA and CDR2 YSYEKL. CDR3 sequence: CASSHQETQYF. CDR3 DNA sequence: TGCGCCAGCAGCCACCAAGAGACCCAGTACTTC.

V is TRBV2 and J is TRBJ2-1; 14 bases agree with TRBD2. The V gene end was trimmed by 2 bases and the J gene end by 4 bases; junction bases not matched to a gene: 13. The CDR3 totals 20 residues. The germline V gene has CDR1 SNHLY and CDR2 FYNNEI. The CDR3 region is CASSEWTGTSGRVEYNEQFF. In DNA, the CDR3 is TGTGCCAGCAGTGAATGGACCGGGACTAGCGGGAGAGTGGAATACAATGAGCAGTTCTTC.

V and J are TRBV7-7 and TRBJ2-7; 8 nucleotides match TRBD1. With V trimmed by 3 bases and J by 3 bases, 7 bases remained unmatched. CDR1 is SSHAT and CDR2 is FNYEAQ in the germline V gene (reference sequence). This CDR3 is built from 15 residues. This CDR3 reads CASSLRQGANYEQYF. The CDR3, as DNA: TGTGCCAGCAGCTTGAGGCAGGGGGCGAACTACGAGCAGTACTTC.

The chain has TRBV11-2 and TRBJ1-1, with D maybe TRBD1 (5 bases). The length of the CDR3 is 13 residues. Germline CDR1 and CDR2: SGHAT and FQNNGV. Trimming stripped 6 bases from V and 3 bases from J, with 11 bases between. CDR3 loop: CASSRQGDTEAFF. The CDR3 bases are TGTGCCAGCAGTCGGCAGGGCGACACTGAAGCTTTCTTT.

This clone was recorded once. The chain couples TRBV7-9 to TRBJ2-7; D gene ambiguous. This CDR3 is 14 amino acids long. V was pared by 1 base and J by 2 bases, with 9 bases between. The germline CDR1 and CDR2 sequences are SEHNR and FQNEAQ (reference sequence). CDR3 coding DNA: TGTGCCAGCAGCTTAGGGGTGCAACCCTACGAGCAGTACTTC. It translates to CASSLGVQPYEQYF.

The chain combines TRBV11-2 with TRBJ2-1; no firm D call. Germline lookup yields CDR1 SGHAT and CDR2 FQNNGV. The length of the CDR3 is 14 residues. V lost 0 bases to trimming and J lost 3 bases, with 6 bases between them. DNA of the CDR3: TGTGCCAGCAGCTTAGATACGGGCTACAATGAGCAGTTCTTC. This gives the protein CASSLDTGYNEQFF.